The 31 T cell receptor beta chains presented below share a single source sample, sequenced in a study of cytomegalovirus exposure and HLA in healthy donors. The PCR used 60 Vbeta and 13 Jbeta primers. The method was immunoSEQ multiplex PCR; TCRdb's version includes in-frame clones alone and lacks a portion of them. The sample has around 230,000 clones, 70% to 90% seen once. Sequencing was performed on PBMCs. Every receptor here comes from a girl aged 2 to 9 in good health and CMV-seronegative.

The chain employs TRBV19 and TRBJ1-5, with 7 bases matching TRBD1. The ends lost 9 bases at V and 2 bases at J; junction bases unmatched: 1. The CDR3 consists of 12 residues. Germline assignment: CDR1 LNHDA and CDR2 SQIVND (reference sequence). CDR3 residues: CASGQGNQPQHF. CDR3 nucleotides: TGTGCCAGCGGACAGGGCAATCAGCCCCAGCATTTT.

Note on this clone: This sample also contains other DNA sequences that code for the same CDR3. The rearrangement uses TRBV6-5 and TRBJ2-1; D possibly corresponds to TRBD2 (5 bases). The CDR3 contains 13 residues. V dropped 2 bases and J dropped 4 bases, with 6 bases sitting between them. Germline assignment: CDR1 MNHEY and CDR2 SVGAGI. The CDR3 loop is CASSYGRYNEQFF. The CDR3 bases are TGTGCCAGCAGTTACGGGAGATACAATGAGCAGTTCTTC.

The genes are TRBV4-2 and TRBJ2-1, with 9 bases fitting TRBD2. V shed 0 bases, J shed 6 bases, and the junction held 6 bases outside the gene matches. Germline CDR1 is LGHNA and CDR2 is YNFKEQ. The CDR3 is made up of 16 amino acids. This chain's CDR3 is CASSQDSSGGSNEQFF. Here the CDR3 DNA reads TGTGCCAGCAGCCAAGATTCCAGCGGGGGGTCCAATGAGCAGTTCTTC.

This chain links TRBV2 with TRBJ2-7; 9 nucleotides align to TRBD2. CDR3 size: 17 residues. V dropped 7 bases and J dropped 4; count of bases not matched to a gene: 17. CDR1 and CDR2 (germline): SNHLY, FYNNEI. The CDR3 loop is CASNGLLFSGGNYEQYF. The CDR3 bases are TGTGCCAGCAACGGTCTACTATTTAGCGGGGGAAATTACGAGCAGTACTTC.

This chain links TRBV4-1 with TRBJ1-1, with D unresolved. Germline assignment: CDR1 MGHRA and CDR2 YSYEKL. V lost 3 bases to trimming and J lost 1 base, with 12 bases between them. This CDR3 contains 15 residues. The CDR3 DNA sequence: TGCGCCAGCAGCCAGGAGCAAGAGACGAACACTGAAGCTTTCTTT. Translation: CASSQEQETNTEAFF.

This sequence joins TRBV30 and TRBJ1-5; D remains ambiguous. V gave up 1 base and J gave up 2 bases, with 18 bases separating them. This CDR3 has 17 residues. CDR1 and CDR2 from the germline V gene are GTSNPN and SVGIG (reference sequence). CDR3 bases: TGTGCCTGGAGTGGTTGGAGGGAAGGTACGGGCAATCAGCCCCAGCATTTT. Encoded protein: CAWSGWREGTGNQPQHF.

This sequence joins TRBV9 and TRBJ2-2; possible D gene TRBD1, 6 bases. V was shortened by 2 bases and J by 5 bases, with 7 bases between the two germline ends. Germline V CDR1 and CDR2: SGDLS, YYNGEE. The CDR3 extends over 13 amino acids. CDR3 sequence (DNA): TGTGCCAGCAGCGTTACAGGGACCGGGGAGCTGTTTTTT. It translates to CASSVTGTGELFF.

J is TRBJ2-7 and V is TRBV7-9; the match to TRBD1 covers 9 bases. Germline CDR1 reads SEHNR; CDR2 reads FQNEAQ (reference sequence). This CDR3 spans 15 amino acids. The V and J ends lost 1 base and 3 bases, in that order; junction bases with no gene match: 4. The CDR3 region is CASSLVGTGSYEQYF. CDR3 DNA: TGTGCCAGCAGCTTAGTAGGGACAGGGAGCTACGAGCAGTACTTC. Drawing the rest from reference TRBV7-9 and TRBJ2-7, the complete variable domain is DTGVSQNPRHKITKRGQNVTFRCDPISEHNRLYWYRQTLGQGPEFLTYFQNEAQLEKSRLLSDRFSAERPKGSFSTLEIQRTEQGDSAMYLCASSLVGTGSYEQYFGPGTRLTVT.

The rearrangement joins TRBV13 to TRBJ2-5; 9 bases agree with TRBD2. CDR3 length equals 14 residues. Germline trimming cut 6 bases from V and 4 bases from J; bases unmatched to any gene: 6. Germline assignment: CDR1 PRHDT and CDR2 FYEKMQ (reference sequence). The CDR3 DNA follows: TGTGCCAGCAGTGGCGGGAGGGCCTCAGAGACCCAGTACTTC. It encodes CASSGGRASETQYF.

The genes are TRBV6-5 and TRBJ1-2, with a possible D match to TRBD1 (6 bases). The CDR3 extends over 15 amino acids. CDR1 is MNHEY, CDR2 SVGAGI, per germline. V lost 7 bases and J lost 5, with 20 bases in between. The chain's CDR3 is CASKTIGGAWYGYTF. The CDR3 nucleotides read TGTGCCAGCAAAACCATCGGGGGGGCCTGGTATGGCTACACCTTC.

The CDR3 DNA is TGTGCCAGCAGCTTACCGGGACAGGGGGCAAGGCCCTTTCTGAACACTGAAGCTTTCTTT. It specifies CASSLPGQGARPFLNTEAFF. This chain uses TRBV5-8 with TRBJ1-1, with 12 nucleotides matching TRBD1. Germline values: CDR1 SGHTS, CDR2 YDEGEE. Unmatched junction bases numbered 14, after V lost 2 bases and J lost 0 bases. This CDR3 contains 20 residues.

The chain couples TRBV14 to TRBJ2-5; maybe TRBD2 (6 bases). Between the trimmed V and J ends, which lost 0 bases and 4 bases, there was a span of 12 bases. The CDR3 consists of 15 residues. Germline lookup yields CDR1 SGHDN and CDR2 FVKESK. This chain's CDR3 is CASSQEGAGRETQYF. Written as DNA, the CDR3 is TGTGCCAGCAGCCAAGAGGGTGCCGGGAGAGAGACCCAGTACTTC.

The chain has TRBV14 and TRBJ2-1, with 11 nucleotides matching TRBD2. CDR1 and CDR2 from the germline V gene are SGHDN and FVKESK. This CDR3 comprises 16 residues. V was clipped by 4 bases and J by 4 bases; unmatched bases: 6. CDR3: CASSLGLAEIYNEQFF. CDR3 DNA: TGTGCCAGCAGCCTGGGACTAGCGGAGATTTACAATGAGCAGTTCTTC.

J is TRBJ2-3 and V is TRBV18; D perhaps matches TRBD2 (6 bases). V lost 6 bases to trimming and J lost 0 bases, with 16 bases between them. CDR1 and CDR2 from the germline V gene are KGHSH and LQKENI. CDR3 length equals 16 residues. The CDR3 is CASSLLATTSTDTQYF. CDR3 bases: TGTGCCAGCTCGTTACTAGCCACAACTAGCACAGATACGCAGTATTTT.

This chain joins TRBV6-6 and TRBJ1-4; no clear D gene. The CDR3 loop spans 13 amino acids. In germline, CDR1 is MNHNY, CDR2 SVGAGI (reference sequence). The V gene lost 5 bases and the J gene lost 3 bases, with 7 bases spanning the gap. This CDR3 reads CASSGQSNEKLFF. CDR3 nucleotides: TGTGCCAGCAGTGGGCAGTCTAATGAAAAACTGTTTTTT.

The chain recombines TRBV2 with TRBJ2-6, with D unclear. The CDR3 sequence is 15 residues long. V was pared by 4 bases and J by 2 bases, with 9 bases between. Germline CDR1 is SNHLY and CDR2 is FYNNEI. The CDR3 nucleotides are TGTGCCAGCAGTGTCGGCGAGGCTGGGGCCAACGTCCTGACTTTC. This codes for CASSVGEAGANVLTF.

The rearrangement uses TRBV5-1 and TRBJ1-1, with 10 bases identical to TRBD1. Germline V gene data show CDR1 as SGHRS and CDR2 as YFSETQ. CDR3 length equals 13 residues. The ends lost 5 bases at V and 10 bases at J; junction bases unmatched: 8. The CDR3 loop reads CASSSRDRGRAFF. In DNA form, the CDR3 reads TGCGCCAGCAGTTCCCGGGACAGGGGTCGAGCTTTCTTT.

The chain combines TRBV29-1 with TRBJ2-5; 11 bases fit TRBD1. CDR3 length: 15 amino acids. Germline V gives CDR1 SQVTM, CDR2 ANQGSEA. Trimming cost V 6 bases and J 4 bases; bases outside gene matches: 10. The CDR3: CSVSFTGTGGETQYF. CDR3 nucleotides: TGCAGCGTCTCCTTTACCGGGACAGGGGGAGAGACCCAGTACTTC.

The rearrangement joins TRBV19 to TRBJ1-4; 8 bases fit TRBD1. The CDR3 totals 18 residues. Trimming removed 7 bases from V and 6 bases from J; junction bases left unmatched: 19. Germline V lookup: CDR1 LNHDA, CDR2 SQIVND (reference sequence). The CDR3 DNA reads TGTGCCAGTAAGAGGCGGGACAGGAACAACCGGGTTGATGAAAAACTGTTTTTT. Amino acids: CASKRRDRNNRVDEKLFF.

This clone was observed a handful of times. The chain links TRBV10-3 to TRBJ1-1, with D maybe TRBD1 (6 bases). The germline CDR1 and CDR2 sequences are ENHRY and SYGVKD. The CDR3 has 13 residues. The V end was cut by 6 bases, the J end by 3 bases, with 11 bases between. The CDR3 region has the DNA TGTGCCATCAGGGGTACAGGGCACACTGAAGCTTTCTTT. Amino acid sequence: CAIRGTGHTEAFF.

This chain connects TRBV15 to TRBJ2-1; 9 positions agree with TRBD2. The junction had 7 bases not matched to a gene; V was cut back by 0 bases and J by 10 bases. The CDR3 length is 15 residues. CDR1 LNHNV and CDR2 YYDKDF come from the germline V gene (reference sequence). The CDR3 region is CATSRDRGGAGEQFF. As DNA, the CDR3 is TGTGCCACCAGCAGAGATCGCGGGGGGGCCGGGGAGCAGTTCTTC.

The rearrangement joins TRBV5-1 to TRBJ1-1; D may be TRBD1 (6 bases). CDR3 length: 17 residues. Trimming stripped 0 bases from V and 1 base from J, with 16 bases between. The germline gives CDR1 SGHRS, CDR2 YFSETQ. The CDR3 coding sequence is TGCGCCAGCAGCTTGGGCAGTACAGGGTCGGGGAACACTGAAGCTTTCTTT. Translated: CASSLGSTGSGNTEAFF.

This chain links TRBV23-1 with TRBJ1-1; no clear D gene. TRBV23-1 is marked as an open reading frame, function uncertain. Trimming took off 2 bases at V and 8 bases at J, with 9 bases between the two ends. The CDR3 has 12 amino acids. CDR3 protein: CASSQRVTEAFF. The CDR3 nucleotides are TGCGCCAGCAGTCAACGGGTTACAGAAGCTTTCTTT.

Here the CDR3 reads CASSTLAGGQTDTQYF. As DNA, the CDR3 is TGTGCCAGCAGCACTCTAGCGGGGGGGCAGACAGATACGCAGTATTTT. This chain links TRBV5-4 with TRBJ2-3; 12 bases map to TRBD2. Trimming at V came to 4 bases and at J to 3 bases, leaving 6 bases not matched to a gene. Per the germline V gene, CDR1 is SGHNT and CDR2 is YYREEE (reference sequence). This CDR3 contains 16 residues.

V and J are TRBV5-6 and TRBJ2-1; weak D call: TRBD1 (5 bases). The V end lost 2 bases, the J end lost 0 bases, and 12 bases lay between the germline ends. Germline CDR1 SGHDT, CDR2 YYEEEE. The CDR3 is 16 residues long. The CDR3 here is CASSFGAQSSYNEQFF. The CDR3 DNA reads as TGTGCCAGCAGCTTTGGGGCCCAGAGCTCCTACAATGAGCAGTTCTTC. Drawing the rest from reference TRBV5-6 and TRBJ2-1, the complete variable domain is DAGVTQSPTHLIKTRGQQVTLRCSPKSGHDTVSWYQQALGQGPQFIFQYYEEEERQRGNFPDRFSGHQFPNYSSELNVNALLLGDSALYLCASSFGAQSSYNEQFFGPGTRLTVL.

This clone was counted only a few times. This sequence joins TRBV2 and TRBJ1-3; 8 bases line up with TRBD1. This CDR3 has 15 amino acids. After removal of 6 bases from V and 1 base from J, the junction contained 5 bases not matched to a gene. The germline gives CDR1 SNHLY, CDR2 FYNNEI. CDR3: CASRFDRGSGNTIYF. Here the CDR3 DNA reads TGTGCCAGCAGGTTCGACAGGGGATCTGGAAACACCATATATTTT.

The chain employs TRBV19 and TRBJ1-5; D remains unclear. Germline V lookup: CDR1 LNHDA, CDR2 SQIVND (reference sequence). V was cut by 2 bases and J by 4 bases, with 15 bases left in between. The CDR3 sequence is 16 residues long. CDR3 sequence reads: CASSILGRRGNQPQHF. The CDR3 bases are TGTGCCAGTAGTATACTAGGGCGGCGGGGAAATCAGCCCCAGCATTTT.

This clone was seen a single time. The chain couples TRBV2 to TRBJ2-5; TRBD2 agrees at 8 bases. The CDR3 totals 14 residues. Germline V gives CDR1 SNHLY, CDR2 FYNNEI. V shed 1 base, J shed 4 bases, and the junction held 2 bases outside the gene matches. In DNA, the CDR3 is TGTGCCAGCAGTGAAGGAACTAGCGGAGAGACCCAGTACTTC. Translated, it gives CASSEGTSGETQYF.

V usage is TRBV23-1 and J usage is TRBJ1-2, with no clear D. TRBV23-1 is known as an ORF, though its function is uncertain. Trimming took 6 bases from V and 5 from J, leaving 10 bases between them. The CDR3 is made up of 12 amino acids. CDR3 protein: CASSQLGYGYTF. In DNA form, the CDR3 reads TGCGCCAGCAGCCAACTAGGTTATGGCTACACCTTC.

This chain's CDR3 is CASSLAGGSYEQYF. In DNA, the CDR3 is TGTGCCAGCAGCCTAGCGGGAGGGTCTTACGAGCAGTACTTC. The genes are TRBV5-4 and TRBJ2-7, with 12 bases identical to TRBD2. Germline loops: CDR1 SGHNT, CDR2 YYREEE (reference sequence). The CDR3 is 14 residues long. Trimming cost V 4 bases and J 4 bases; bases outside gene matches: 3.

This chain joins TRBV15 and TRBJ1-2, with 12 bases matching TRBD1. Looked up from germline, CDR1 is LNHNV and CDR2 is YYDKDF (reference sequence). The V segment lost 1 base and the J segment 8 bases; nucleotides outside the gene matches: 8. The CDR3 spans 16 residues. Here the CDR3 reads CATSRGGTGGLGGYTF. CDR3 in DNA: TGTGCCACCAGCAGAGGGGGGACAGGGGGCTTGGGAGGCTACACCTTC. Based on the CDR3 plus reference TRBV15 and TRBJ1-2, the full variable domain is DAMVIQNPRYQVTQFGKPVTLSCSQTLNHNVMYWYQQKSSQAPKLLFHYYDKDFNNEADTPDNFQSRRPNTSFCFLDIRSPGLGDTAMYLCATSRGGTGGLGGYTFGSGTRLTVV.